These T cell receptor beta chains were read from a single sample in a study of T cells after yellow fever vaccination. TCRdb reanalysed the 5' RACE reads using MiXCR and keeps one entry per CDR3 protein. The table lists about 500,000 distinct CDR3 sequences, around 16% of them singletons. The source was PBMCs, collected around 5 days after the first yellow fever vaccination. The source is a man aged 18 to 29 who received the YFV17D yellow fever vaccine. Each CDR3 is given with its conserved first and last residue. A D gene is named only where the DNA matches it firmly. Clone size is not always given. Where it is, it says once, few, many or a class for expanded clones.

NA	TRBV2	13	NA	TRBJ2-7	CASSKRAIDEQYF	TGTGCCAGCAGTAAACGGGCGATCGACGAGCAGTACTTC
NA	TRBV2	15	few	TRBJ2-1	CASRDLVGGYNEQFF	TGTGCCAGCAGGGACCTAGTAGGAGGGTACAATGAGCAGTTCTTC
NA	TRBV10-3	12	NA	TRBJ2-7	CAISEGSYEQYF	TGTGCCATCAGTGAAGGTTCCTACGAGCAGTACTTC
TRBD1	TRBV6-5	15	few	TRBJ1-1	CASSFGQGRESRAFF	TGTGCCAGCAGTTTCGGACAGGGAAGGGAATCCCGAGCTTTCTTT
TRBD2	TRBV28	15	few	TRBJ2-1	CACRREQALYNEQFF	TGTGCCTGCAGGCGGGAGCAGGCTTTATACAATGAGCAGTTCTTC
NA	TRBV5-1	14	few	TRBJ2-5	CASSNEGGLETQYF	TGCGCCAGCAGCAACGAAGGGGGGCTAGAGACCCAGTACTTC
TRBD1	TRBV7-2	16	few	TRBJ1-5	CASSLEGQGGTQPQHF	TGTGCCAGCAGCTTAGAGGGACAGGGGGGTACTCAGCCCCAGCATTTT
NA	TRBV7-9	14	few	TRBJ2-7	CASSLDLGSYEQYF	TGTGCCAGCAGCTTAGATTTAGGGTCCTACGAGCAGTACTTC
TRBD2	TRBV6-2/TRBV6-3	18	NA	TRBJ2-3	CASTLGGGGTSSTDTQYF	TGTGCCAGCACCCTTGGCGGCGGGGGGACTTCTAGCACAGATACGCAGTATTTT
NA	TRBV12-3/TRBV12-4	11	few	TRBJ2-1	CASTEGNEQFF	TGTGCCAGCACCGAGGGGAATGAGCAGTTCTTC
TRBD2	TRBV11-2	17	NA	TRBJ2-7	CASSLESSGDGSYEQYF	TGTGCCAGCAGCTTAGAGTCTAGCGGGGACGGCTCCTACGAGCAGTACTTC
NA	TRBV20-1	11	NA	TRBJ2-2	CSAFNTGELFF	TGCAGTGCTTTCAACACCGGGGAGCTGTTTTTT
TRBD1	TRBV6-2/TRBV6-3	15	NA	TRBJ1-1	CASSATRTGNTEAFF	TGTGCCAGCAGTGCTACCCGGACAGGGAACACTGAAGCTTTCTTT
NA	TRBV7-9	15	NA	TRBJ2-1	CASTLVPGSINEQFF	TGTGCCAGCACCTTAGTCCCAGGGAGTATCAATGAGCAGTTCTTC
NA	TRBV6-1	16	few	TRBJ2-1	CASSPWGTSSYNEQFF	TGTGCCAGCAGTCCTTGGGGGACAAGCTCCTACAATGAGCAGTTCTTC
NA	TRBV6-5	14	few	TRBJ1-1	CASSFRQGDTEAFF	TGTGCCAGCAGTTTCCGGCAGGGAGACACTGAAGCTTTCTTT
NA	TRBV7-2	13	many	TRBJ2-5	CASSFSLQETQYF	TGTGCCAGCAGCTTCTCGCTTCAAGAGACCCAGTACTTC
TRBD1	TRBV11-2	18	few	TRBJ2-5	CASSYPRTGGVEQETQYF	TGTGCCAGCAGCTACCCGAGGACAGGGGGCGTAGAGCAAGAGACCCAGTACTTC
TRBD2	TRBV11-2	15	NA	TRBJ2-7	CASSLGGSSSYEQYF	TGTGCCAGCAGCCTCGGGGGGTCATCCTCCTACGAGCAGTACTTC
NA	TRBV18	14	NA	TRBJ2-4	CASSPSPTANIQYF	TGTGCCAGCTCACCCTCCCCGACAGCCAACATTCAGTACTTC
NA	TRBV6-1	15	few	TRBJ1-5	CASSELGARRQPQHF	TGTGCCAGCAGTGAGCTGGGGGCGCGGCGTCAGCCCCAGCATTTT
NA	TRBV4-1	18	NA	TRBJ2-6	CASSRTVGSISGANVLTF	TGCGCCAGCAGCCGGACAGTAGGTTCGATTTCTGGGGCCAACGTCCTGACTTTC
TRBD2	TRBV12-3/TRBV12-4	14	NA	TRBJ2-1	CASTIAGGDNEQFF	TGTGCCAGCACCATAGCGGGGGGCGACAATGAGCAGTTCTTC
NA	TRBV5-1	14	NA	TRBJ2-5	CASSLGDRAPDQYF	TGCGCCAGCAGCCTGGGGGACCGTGCCCCGGACCAGTACTTC
NA	TRBV7-8	14	NA	TRBJ1-1	CASSLEGTRDEAFF	TGTGCCAGCAGCTTAGAGGGGACCCGAGATGAAGCTTTCTTT
NA	TRBV12-3/TRBV12-4	17	few	TRBJ1-4	CASTLYGGALNNEKLFF	TGTGCCAGCACGCTCTACGGGGGGGCCCTGAATAATGAAAAACTGTTTTTT
NA	TRBV12-3/TRBV12-4	13	NA	TRBJ1-1	CASSFEGRSEAFF	TGTGCCAGCAGTTTCGAGGGAAGGAGTGAAGCTTTCTTT
NA	TRBV9	15	NA	TRBJ2-7	CASSVDTGPRTEQYF	TGTGCCAGCAGCGTAGACACGGGACCTCGGACCGAGCAGTACTTC
TRBD1	TRBV20-1	13	few	TRBJ1-5	CSAIGQGSQPQHF	TGCAGTGCGATCGGACAGGGTAGTCAGCCCCAGCATTTT
TRBD1	TRBV4-1	15	NA	TRBJ2-7	CASSQAGQEFYEQYF	TGCGCCAGCAGCCAAGCGGGACAGGAGTTTTACGAGCAGTACTTC
TRBD1	TRBV4-1	16	many	TRBJ1-2	CASSQRDSSFTDGYTF	TGCGCCAGCAGCCAACGGGACAGCTCTTTTACCGATGGCTACACCTTC
TRBD2	TRBV20-1	15	once	TRBJ2-1	CSARDAGGTYNEQFF	TGCAGTGCTAGAGATGCGGGGGGCACCTACAATGAGCAGTTCTTC
TRBD1	TRBV3-1	13	NA	TRBJ2-5	CASSPDREETQYF	TGTGCCAGCAGCCCGGACAGGGAGGAGACCCAGTACTTC
NA	TRBV15	13	few	TRBJ1-2	CATSRDLNYGYTF	TGTGCCACCAGCAGGGACTTGAACTATGGCTACACCTTC
NA	TRBV9	12	few	TRBJ1-2	CASSIDGGRAHF	TGTGCCAGCAGCATCGATGGGGGGCGCGCACACTTC
NA	TRBV28	14	NA	TRBJ2-2	CASLEGQLTGELFF	TGTGCCAGCCTAGAAGGACAGTTAACCGGGGAGCTGTTTTTT
NA	TRBV20-1	14	NA	TRBJ1-5	CSASARLGYQPQHF	TGCAGTGCTAGTGCCCGACTGGGGTATCAGCCCCAGCATTTT
NA	TRBV10-3	16	few	TRBJ1-1	CAISESRTAMNTEAFF	TGTGCCATCAGTGAGTCCAGGACAGCGATGAACACTGAAGCTTTCTTT
NA	TRBV9	12	many	TRBJ2-3	CASGRYTDTQYF	TGTGCCAGCGGCCGATACACAGATACGCAGTATTTT